This T cell receptor (beta chain) was identified during a study of blood T cell repertoires in COVID-19. In the study overall: From the United States, Italy and Spain came samples of acute and convalescent COVID-19. The cDNA or gDNA used as material had been derived from T cells, B-cell-depleted T cells, or PBMCs.

V gave up 2 bases and J gave up 5 bases, with 13 bases separating them. CDR3 size: 15 residues. In the study's own analysis: Estimation of nucleated cell counts was performed using reference gene primer amplification. Only in-frame clones appear in the TCRdb table, and some are missing; sequencing was by immunoSEQ multiplex PCR. That table supplies the V and J calls and clone size; D and trimming were determined from the DNA. The sample lists 100,000 to 120,000 clones; around 90% were seen once. The sample comprised peripheral blood. The TCR was taken from a woman aged 50 to 65 with acute or convalescent COVID-19. The V call is TRBV23-1, the J call TRBJ1-5, with D possibly matching TRBD1 (5 bases). TRBV23-1 is an open reading frame whose function is uncertain. The CDR3 loop is CASSQQGVEDQPQHF. The CDR3 DNA sequence: TGCGCCAGCAGTCAACAAGGGGTGGAAGATCAGCCCCAGCATTTT.